What follows are 31 T cell receptor beta chains derived from one specimen sequenced in a study of T cells in localized non-small cell lung cancer. Repertoires were generated with immunoSEQ multiplex PCR, while TCRdb's copy carries only in-frame clones and drops some. Altogether approximately 140,000 clones are present, 89% being singletons, with the ten largest covering around 1.5%. This specimen consisted of peripheral blood, obtained before any cancer treatment. The receptor set was obtained from a female donor older than 55 with stage I lung adenocarcinoma.

The chain is built from TRBV4-1 and TRBJ2-2, with TRBD2 identical over 8 bases. J was trimmed by 4 bases and V by 2 bases; bases with no gene match: 9. Germline V gives CDR1 MGHRA, CDR2 YSYEKL. The CDR3 has 17 residues. The CDR3 protein is CASSQPRGGAGTGELFF. The CDR3 DNA reads as TGCGCCAGCAGCCAACCCCGGGGGGGGGCTGGCACCGGGGAGCTGTTTTTT.

The chain uses TRBV7-9 and TRBJ2-7; no clear D. This CDR3 is built from 13 residues. The germline CDR1 and CDR2 sequences are SEHNR and FQNEAQ (reference sequence). Trimming took 4 bases from V and 7 from J, leaving 14 bases between them. The CDR3: CASSSPPPGEQYF. DNA of the CDR3: TGTGCCAGCAGCTCGCCCCCCCCTGGGGAGCAGTACTTC.

V gene TRBV7-9 combines with J gene TRBJ1-5; 9 bases fit TRBD1. CDR3 length: 14 amino acids. Germline V gene lookup returns CDR1 SEHNR and CDR2 FQNEAQ (reference sequence). Trimming cost V 5 bases and J 5 bases; bases outside gene matches: 4. CDR3 amino acids: CASSRQGGHQPQHF. The CDR3, as DNA: TGTGCCAGCAGCAGACAGGGGGGGCATCAGCCCCAGCATTTT.

The chain is built from TRBV10-3 and TRBJ1-2; 7 bases agree with TRBD1. The V gene's germline CDR1 is ENHRY and CDR2 SYGVKD. The CDR3 loop spans 13 amino acids. The J segment lost 2 bases and the V segment lost 4 bases, leaving 1 base of the junction unmatched. CDR3: CAISGQGNYGYTF. DNA of the CDR3: TGTGCCATCAGTGGACAGGGCAACTATGGCTACACCTTC.

On this clone itself: This specimen includes other DNA sequences encoding the same CDR3. The V and J genes are TRBV2 and TRBJ2-7; D is unresolved. CDR3 length: 12 residues. Trimming left V 5 bases short and J 2 bases short, with 7 bases between. Looked up from germline, CDR1 is SNHLY and CDR2 is FYNNEI. The CDR3 DNA is TGTGCCAGCAGTCGGACCACCTACGAGCAGTACTTC. It yields the protein CASSRTTYEQYF.

The V gene is TRBV18, the J gene TRBJ1-1; 8 bases match TRBD1. Germline loops: CDR1 KGHSH, CDR2 LQKENI. V lost 5 bases to trimming and J lost 10 bases; unmatched junction nucleotides: 9. The CDR3 is 13 residues long. The CDR3 spells CASSSIDRGAAFF. For the CDR3, the DNA is TGTGCCAGCTCATCAATTGACAGGGGAGCAGCTTTCTTT.

The rearrangement links TRBV2 to TRBJ1-2, with D perhaps TRBD1 (5 bases). Deletions cut 7 bases from V and 3 bases from J, with 9 bases between. Looked up from germline, CDR1 is SNHLY and CDR2 is FYNNEI. This CDR3 has 12 amino acids. CDR3 in amino acids: CASTRGDYGYTF. CDR3 in DNA: TGTGCCAGCACACGGGGCGACTATGGCTACACCTTC.

This clone was recorded only once. CDR3 bases: TGTGCCAGCAGCCCGACTAGTTTGCATGAGCAGTTCTTC. Translated: CASSPTSLHEQFF. The chain employs TRBV5-4 and TRBJ2-1; D possibly corresponds to TRBD2 (6 bases). CDR1 SGHNT and CDR2 YYREEE come from the germline V gene (reference sequence). The germline V and J ends were trimmed by 4 bases and 8 bases, with 13 bases remaining between them. This CDR3 region has 13 residues.

The chain couples TRBV7-6 to TRBJ2-1; D tentatively fits TRBD1 or TRBD2 (6 bases each). Deletions cut 0 bases from V and 6 bases from J, with 12 bases between. CDR3 length: 15 residues. From germline, CDR1 is SGHVS and CDR2 FNYEAQ. As DNA, the CDR3 is TGTGCCAGCAGCTTAGCAACTAGCAGGGGCAATGAGCAGTTCTTC. Its translation: CASSLATSRGNEQFF.

This clone occurred a few times. The DNA for the CDR3 is TGCGCCAGCAGCCAAGCCCATATCCCTCGACTCCCTCTAGAAGCTTTCTTT. As protein: CASSQAHIPRLPLEAFF. The chain has TRBV4-1 and TRBJ1-1; D unresolved. From germline, CDR1 is MGHRA and CDR2 YSYEKL. CDR3 size: 17 residues. The germline V and J ends were trimmed by 1 base and 8 bases, with 23 bases remaining between them.

DNA of the CDR3: TGTGCCAGCAGTTTTACTAGCGGGAGGCCCAATGAGCAGTTCTTC. Amino acids: CASSFTSGRPNEQFF. The V gene is TRBV27, the J gene TRBJ2-1; TRBD2 aligns across 12 bases. This CDR3 region has 15 residues. CDR1 is MNHEY, CDR2 SMNVEV, per germline (reference sequence). After removal of 3 bases from V and 6 bases from J, the junction contained 3 bases not matched to a gene.

The chain joins TRBV5-6 to TRBJ1-6; maybe TRBD1 (5 bases). The CDR3 totals 12 residues. Trimming removed 5 bases at V and 9 bases at J, with 9 bases between. Germline V gives CDR1 SGHDT, CDR2 YYEEEE. The chain's CDR3 is CASSVGVSPLHF. For the CDR3, the DNA is TGTGCCAGCAGTGTGGGGGTTTCACCCCTCCACTTT.

The chain combines TRBV5-1 with TRBJ1-4, with TRBD1 matching 11 bases. Germline V lookup: CDR1 SGHRS, CDR2 YFSETQ. The V segment lost 4 bases and the J segment 0 bases; nucleotides outside the gene matches: 2. This CDR3 comprises 16 residues. The CDR3 loop is CASSPGQGATNEKLFF. In nucleotides, the CDR3 is TGCGCCAGCAGCCCGGGACAGGGGGCAACTAATGAAAAACTGTTTTTT. The whole variable domain, remainder taken from reference TRBV5-1 and TRBJ1-4, is KAGVTQTPRYLIKTRGQQVTLSCSPISGHRSVSWYQQTPGQGLQFLFEYFSETQRNKGNFPGRFSGRQFSNSRSEMNVSTLELGDSALYLCASSPGQGATNEKLFFGSGTQLSVL.

The table lists this clone with a count of one. The chain links TRBV7-2 to TRBJ2-7, with a weak D call TRBD2 (7 bases). V was clipped by 5 bases and J by 5 bases, with 19 bases between them. Germline V gives CDR1 SGHTA, CDR2 FQGNSA. The CDR3 length is 15 residues. CDR3 in DNA: TGTGCCAGCAGCGGGCGGGGGCGAGGGCTCCACGAGCAGTACTTC. Translated, it gives CASSGRGRGLHEQYF. Filled out from reference TRBV7-2 and TRBJ2-7, the complete variable domain reads GAGVSQSPSNKVTEKGKDVELRCDPISGHTALYWYRQSLGQGLEFLIYFQGNSAPDKSGLPSDRFSAERTGGSVSTLTIQRTQQEDSAVYLCASSGRGRGLHEQYFGPGTRLTVT.

Points on this clone: Within the sample, other DNA sequences also encode this same CDR3. The rearrangement uses TRBV7-3 and TRBJ1-1, with unresolved D. From germline, CDR1 is SGHTA and CDR2 FQGTGA. Trimming cost V 0 bases and J 1 base, with 12 bases left between them. There are 16 residues in the CDR3. The DNA for the CDR3 is TGTGCCAGCAGCTTAACTGGTCGGGTAGGGAACACTGAAGCTTTCTTT. It translates to CASSLTGRVGNTEAFF.

The V and J genes are TRBV30 and TRBJ2-3, with TRBD2 matching 8 bases. This CDR3 spans 15 amino acids. Germline CDR1 and CDR2: GTSNPN and SVGIG (reference sequence). The trim removed 5 bases at V and 2 bases at J, leaving 9 bases unmatched. CDR3 sequence (DNA): TGTGCCTGGCGTCACCTAGCGGGCATCACAGATACGCAGTATTTT. Translation: CAWRHLAGITDTQYF.

The chain couples TRBV9 to TRBJ2-3; D gene ambiguous. The CDR3 covers 15 residues. Trimming pared 3 bases from V and 2 bases from J, leaving 13 bases between. Looked up from germline, CDR1 is SGDLS and CDR2 is YYNGEE. CDR3 coding DNA: TGTGCCAGCAGCGAGGATCCATGGCCCACAGATACGCAGTATTTT. Translating it yields CASSEDPWPTDTQYF.

The V gene is TRBV7-8, the J gene TRBJ2-1; 15 nucleotides line up with TRBD2. The germline V gene encodes CDR1 SGHVS and CDR2 FQNEAQ. With V trimmed by 8 bases and J by 7 bases, 0 bases remained unmatched. CDR3 length: 13 residues. In DNA, the CDR3 is TGTGCCAGCGGACTAGCGGGAGGGAATGAGCAGTTCTTC. Translated, it gives CASGLAGGNEQFF. The whole variable domain, filled in from reference TRBV7-8 and TRBJ2-1, reads GAGVSQSPRYKVAKRGQDVALRCDPISGHVSLFWYQQALGQGPEFLTYFQNEAQLDKSGLPSDRFFAERPEGSVSTLKIQRTQQEDSAVYLCASGLAGGNEQFFGPGTRLTVL.

The chain links TRBV30 to TRBJ2-1; D possibly corresponds to TRBD1 (6 bases). The CDR3 has 11 amino acids. CDR1 is GTSNPN, CDR2 SVGIG, per germline (reference sequence). V was trimmed by 6 bases and J by 8 bases, leaving 11 bases between them. The CDR3 protein is CACAQGDEQFF. The CDR3 bases are TGTGCCTGCGCACAGGGCGATGAGCAGTTCTTC.

This clone has only one observation. V usage is TRBV15 and J usage is TRBJ2-5; perhaps TRBD1 as D (6 bases). The CDR3 consists of 13 residues. Germline V lookup: CDR1 LNHNV, CDR2 YYDKDF (reference sequence). The V end was cut by 1 base, the J end by 3 bases, with 6 bases between. Written as DNA, the CDR3 is TGTGCCACCAGCAGAGGGACAGAAGAGACCCAGTACTTC. Translating it yields CATSRGTEETQYF.

The genes are TRBV27 and TRBJ1-5; D not certain. The germline gives CDR1 MNHEY, CDR2 SMNVEV (reference sequence). The CDR3 covers 13 residues. V was clipped by 5 bases and J by 3 bases, with 8 bases between them. The CDR3 sequence: CASSDAFNQPQHF. CDR3 coding DNA: TGTGCCAGCAGTGATGCTTTCAATCAGCCCCAGCATTTT.

The V call is TRBV29-1, the J call TRBJ2-2; D is ambiguous. The V and J ends lost 3 bases and 0 bases respectively, with 5 bases between them. Germline V gene lookup returns CDR1 SQVTM and CDR2 ANQGSEA. This CDR3 region has 13 residues. This CDR3 is CSVDAANTGELFF. The CDR3 DNA is TGCAGCGTTGATGCGGCGAACACCGGGGAGCTGTTTTTT.

This chain joins TRBV7-8 and TRBJ1-4, with 7 bases matching TRBD1. The CDR3 length is 15 residues. The germline V gene has CDR1 SGHVS and CDR2 FQNEAQ. V gave up 4 bases and J gave up 7 bases; unmatched junction bases: 9. CDR3 DNA: TGTGCCAGCAGCTCCTCAGGGGGGATAATTGAAAAACTGTTTTTT. Protein sequence: CASSSSGGIIEKLFF.

The chain joins TRBV9 to TRBJ2-1, with 9 positions matching TRBD2. The CDR3 spans 18 residues. Trimming removed 0 bases from V and 5 bases from J; junction bases left unmatched: 12. Germline loops: CDR1 SGDLS, CDR2 YYNGEE. The CDR3, as DNA: TGTGCCAGCAGCGTAGGGTTTTCGACTAGCGGCACCGACAATGAGCAGTTCTTC. As protein: CASSVGFSTSGTDNEQFF.

This rearrangement joins TRBV6-5 to TRBJ2-1; D may be TRBD2 (6 bases). CDR1 is MNHEY and CDR2 is SVGAGI in the germline V gene. Trimming cost V 2 bases and J 10 bases, with 15 bases left between them. This CDR3 has 14 amino acids. CDR3 amino acids: CASSYGGWEDEQFF. The CDR3 DNA sequence: TGTGCCAGCAGTTACGGGGGGTGGGAGGACGAGCAGTTCTTC.

The rearrangement links TRBV28 to TRBJ1-2; tentatively, D is TRBD1 (6 bases). The V gene's germline CDR1 is MDHEN and CDR2 SYDVKM. CDR3 length: 15 amino acids. V gave up 5 bases and J gave up 2 bases, with 15 bases separating them. CDR3 amino acids: CASSPQGNRNYGYTF. As DNA, the CDR3 is TGTGCCAGCAGTCCGCAGGGGAACAGGAACTATGGCTACACCTTC.

The CDR3 protein is CASSAQGINQPQHF. CDR3 in DNA: TGTGCCAGCAGTGCACAGGGGATAAATCAGCCCCAGCATTTT. The chain links TRBV6-1 to TRBJ1-5; 7 bases agree with TRBD1. The CDR3 loop spans 14 amino acids. V lost 4 bases, J lost 4 bases, and 4 bases stayed unmatched. Looked up from germline, CDR1 is MNHNS and CDR2 is SASEGT.

The chain combines TRBV27 with TRBJ2-1; the match to TRBD2 covers 7 bases. The CDR3 loop spans 13 amino acids. Germline CDR1 reads MNHEY; CDR2 reads SMNVEV (reference sequence). V lost 3 bases, J lost 9 bases, and 5 bases stayed unmatched. In nucleotides, the CDR3 is TGTGCCAGCAGTTTGACTAGCCCCGGTGAGCAGTTCTTC. Amino acid sequence: CASSLTSPGEQFF.

This sequence joins TRBV28 and TRBJ2-1, with D possibly TRBD1 on 7 matching bases. The germline V and J ends were trimmed by 3 bases and 5 bases, with 20 bases remaining between them. The germline V gene has CDR1 MDHEN and CDR2 SYDVKM. This CDR3 contains 17 residues. The CDR3 DNA sequence: TGTGCCAGCAGTTTTACCGGCAGGGGGGCTTATAACAATGAGCAGTTCTTC. Amino acids: CASSFTGRGAYNNEQFF.

This sequence joins TRBV30 and TRBJ1-1; a possible D gene is TRBD1 (5 bases). The V and J ends lost 2 bases and 7 bases respectively, with 14 bases between them. In germline, CDR1 is GTSNPN, CDR2 SVGIG (reference sequence). The CDR3 loop spans 13 amino acids. CDR3 sequence reads: CAWSKSGGVEAFF. CDR3 nucleotide sequence: TGTGCCTGGAGTAAGTCAGGAGGGGTTGAAGCTTTCTTT.

In this sample, this clone turned up once. The genes are TRBV18 and TRBJ2-5, with TRBD1 as a possible D gene (6 bases). Germline assignment: CDR1 KGHSH and CDR2 LQKENI. The ends were cut back, 3 bases at V and 6 bases at J, with 14 bases in the middle. CDR3 size: 14 residues. The CDR3 DNA reads TGTGCCAGCTCACCGGGGGCGGATCGTAAGACCCAGTACTTC. Its translation: CASSPGADRKTQYF.